Shown below are 7 T cell receptor beta chains from a single sample sequenced in a study of a mutant IDH1 vaccine in newly diagnosed glioma. Sequencing was performed with immunoSEQ multiplex PCR; in TCRdb, only in-frame clones are kept and a portion is missing. The table has approximately 67,000 clones, 75% to 90% seen once. The time point was: week 23, last vaccination. What each vaccine dose contained was 300 ug of mutant IDH1 20-mer peptide, accompanied by topical imiquimod. Their recognized antigens are unknown. The sequencing here drew on PBMCs, taken from a glioma patient whose treatment included an IDH1 peptide vaccine. These receptors all stem from a man aged 18 to 29 with glioma.

V is TRBV30 and J is TRBJ1-2; possibly TRBD1 for D (5 bases). Trimming removed 6 bases from V and 3 bases from J, with 14 bases in between. This CDR3 is 13 amino acids long. Germline V gene data show CDR1 as GTSNPN and CDR2 as SVGIG (reference sequence). The CDR3 spells CACRRREDYGYTF. CDR3 nucleotide sequence: TGTGCCTGCCGCCGCAGGGAGGACTATGGCTACACCTTC.

The rearrangement links TRBV18 to TRBJ2-7; possible D gene TRBD1, 6 bases. The CDR3 has 14 residues. CDR1 and CDR2 from the germline V gene are KGHSH and LQKENI. The V end was cut by 4 bases, the J end by 7 bases, with 17 bases between. The CDR3 loop reads CASSLPGVVEEQYF. CDR3 coding DNA: TGTGCCAGCTCACTACCAGGGGTCGTAGAAGAGCAGTACTTC.

The rearrangement links TRBV6-6 to TRBJ1-2; a weak D match, TRBD1 (5 bases). The V end was cut by 6 bases, the J end by 2 bases, with 10 bases between. Germline loops: CDR1 MNHNY, CDR2 SVGAGI (reference sequence). The CDR3 runs to 13 residues. In nucleotides, the CDR3 is TGTGCCAGCAGCACCGGGACGAACTATGGCTACACCTTC. Translating gives CASSTGTNYGYTF.

J is TRBJ2-1 and V is TRBV19, with 8 bases identical to TRBD2. This CDR3 contains 14 residues. V was pared by 1 base and J by 7 bases, with 3 bases of the junction left unmatched. CDR1 and CDR2 (germline): LNHDA, SQIVND (reference sequence). The CDR3 loop is CASSIVASGNEQFF. DNA of the CDR3: TGTGCCAGTAGTATAGTTGCTAGCGGGAATGAGCAGTTCTTC.

This chain joins TRBV18 and TRBJ1-2; 10 nucleotides agree with TRBD1. CDR3 length: 15 residues. CDR1 is KGHSH, CDR2 LQKENI, per germline. V lost 3 bases, J lost 4 bases, and 5 bases stayed unmatched. In nucleotides, the CDR3 is TGTGCCAGCTCACCCATGACAGGGGGCGGCTATGGCTACACCTTC. Translating gives CASSPMTGGGYGYTF.

This clone has just one count. CDR3 in DNA: TGTGCCAGCAGCTTATTAGGACCAGGGCAGCCCCAGCATTTT. It translates to CASSLLGPGQPQHF. This chain joins TRBV7-2 and TRBJ1-5, with D possibly being TRBD1 (5 bases). V lost 2 bases to trimming and J lost 7 bases, with 12 bases between them. The CDR3 runs 14 residues. Looked up from germline, CDR1 is SGHTA and CDR2 is FQGNSA.

CDR3 loop: CAWSFSSGMVGHEQFF. The CDR3 DNA reads as TGTGCCTGGAGTTTCTCTAGCGGGATGGTAGGCCATGAGCAGTTCTTC. The rearrangement links TRBV30 to TRBJ2-1; 9 bases fit TRBD2. Germline V gene sequence: CDR1 GTSNPN, CDR2 SVGIG (reference sequence). CDR3 length: 16 residues. The V segment lost 2 bases and the J segment 8 bases; nucleotides outside the gene matches: 13.